A single T cell receptor (beta chain) is shown here with its context. Sequencing used immunoSEQ multiplex PCR; TCRdb keeps in-frame clones, though not all of them. The table records roughly 6,600 clones, around 84% of them present only once. The data were taken from a study of blood T cell dynamics during melanoma immunotherapy. As to time point: week 3, after first cycle of checkpoint inhibitor. Germline V gene lookup returns CDR1 MNHNS and CDR2 SASEGT. CDR3 length: 15 residues. Deletions cut 5 bases from V and 3 bases from J, with 16 bases between. V is TRBV6-1 and J is TRBJ2-5; D might be TRBD1 or TRBD2, each matching 6 bases. The sample in question was blood, obtained from a patient treated with checkpoint blockade. This receptor was obtained from a human donor with melanoma. Some clones in this sample may be carry-over from other donors' samples. Here the CDR3 DNA reads TGTGCCAGCAGTAGGAGGGGAAGGGACAAAGAGACCCAGTACTTC. It yields the protein CASSRRGRDKETQYF.